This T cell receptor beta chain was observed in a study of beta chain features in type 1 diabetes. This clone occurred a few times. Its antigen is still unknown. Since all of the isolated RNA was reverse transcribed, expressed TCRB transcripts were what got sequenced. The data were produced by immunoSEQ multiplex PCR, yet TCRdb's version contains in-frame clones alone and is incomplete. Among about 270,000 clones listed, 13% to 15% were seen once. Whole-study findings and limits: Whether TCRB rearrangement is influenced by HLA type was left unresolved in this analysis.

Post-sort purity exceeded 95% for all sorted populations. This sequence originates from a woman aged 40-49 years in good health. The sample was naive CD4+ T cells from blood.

This CDR3 is CASSPGTGRLAEAFF. As DNA, the CDR3 is TGTGCCAGCTCACCGGGGACAGGGCGTTTAGCTGAAGCTTTCTTT. The chain joins TRBV18 to TRBJ1-1, with 9 nucleotides matching TRBD1. Per germline, CDR1 KGHSH and CDR2 LQKENI. The CDR3 loop spans 15 amino acids. Unmatched junction bases numbered 8, after V lost 3 bases and J lost 6 bases.